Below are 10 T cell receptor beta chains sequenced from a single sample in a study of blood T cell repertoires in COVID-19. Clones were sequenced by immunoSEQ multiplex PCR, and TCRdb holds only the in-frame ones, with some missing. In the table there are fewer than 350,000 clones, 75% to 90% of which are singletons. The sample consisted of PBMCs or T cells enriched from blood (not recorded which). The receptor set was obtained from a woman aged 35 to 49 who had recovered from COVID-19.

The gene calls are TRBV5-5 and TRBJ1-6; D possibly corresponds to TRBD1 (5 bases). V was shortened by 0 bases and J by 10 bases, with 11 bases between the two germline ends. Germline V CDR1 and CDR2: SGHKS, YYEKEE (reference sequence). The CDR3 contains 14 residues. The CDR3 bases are TGTGCCAGCAGCTTGGGATTTGGGGGGTCACCCCTCCACTTT. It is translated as CASSLGFGGSPLHF.

The CDR3 reads CASSPRTGETQYF. The DNA for the CDR3 is TGTGCCAGCAGCCCCCGGACTGGGGAGACCCAGTACTTC. The chain links TRBV9 to TRBJ2-5; weak D call: TRBD2 (5 bases). This CDR3 is built from 13 residues. Trimming cost V 4 bases and J 5 bases, with 12 bases left between them. The V gene's germline CDR1 is SGDLS and CDR2 YYNGEE.

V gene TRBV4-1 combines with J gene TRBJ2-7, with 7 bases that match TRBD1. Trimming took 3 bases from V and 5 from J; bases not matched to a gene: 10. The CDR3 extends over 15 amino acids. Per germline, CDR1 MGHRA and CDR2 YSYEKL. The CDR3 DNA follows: TGCGCCAGCAGCCAGCTATGGGGGACAGTCCACGAGCAGTACTTC. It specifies CASSQLWGTVHEQYF.

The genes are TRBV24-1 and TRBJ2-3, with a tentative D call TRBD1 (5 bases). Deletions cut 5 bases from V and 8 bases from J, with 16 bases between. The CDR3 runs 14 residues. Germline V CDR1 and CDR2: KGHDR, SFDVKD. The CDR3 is CATSGPGAVVTQYF. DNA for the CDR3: TGTGCCACCAGTGGTCCTGGGGCAGTCGTTACGCAGTATTTT.

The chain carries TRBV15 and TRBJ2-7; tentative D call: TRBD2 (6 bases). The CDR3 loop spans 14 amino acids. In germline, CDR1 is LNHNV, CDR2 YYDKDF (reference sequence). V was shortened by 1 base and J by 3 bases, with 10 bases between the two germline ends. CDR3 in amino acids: CATSRVVGGYEQYF. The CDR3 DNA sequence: TGTGCCACCAGCAGAGTGGTCGGGGGCTACGAGCAGTACTTC.

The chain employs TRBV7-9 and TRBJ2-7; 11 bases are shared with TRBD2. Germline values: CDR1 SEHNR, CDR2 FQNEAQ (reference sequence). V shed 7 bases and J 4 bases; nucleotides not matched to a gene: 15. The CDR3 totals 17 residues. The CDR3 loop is CASTGGSGLAVEYEQYF. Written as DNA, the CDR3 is TGTGCCAGCACCGGGGGGTCGGGACTAGCGGTAGAGTACGAGCAGTACTTC.

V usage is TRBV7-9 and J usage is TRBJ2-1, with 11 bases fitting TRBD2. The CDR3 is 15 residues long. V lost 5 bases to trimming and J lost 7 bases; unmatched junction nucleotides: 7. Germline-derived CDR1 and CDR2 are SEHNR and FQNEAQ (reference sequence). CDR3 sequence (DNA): TGTGCCAGCAGCCAAACTAGCGGGAGTGGTAATGAGCAGTTCTTC. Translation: CASSQTSGSGNEQFF.

CDR3 DNA: TGTGCCAGCAGTCCCACCGGGACAGACTATGGCTACACCTTC. This sequence encodes CASSPTGTDYGYTF. This chain connects TRBV2 to TRBJ1-2, with TRBD1 matching over 7 bases. CDR1 is SNHLY, CDR2 FYNNEI, per germline. J lost 3 bases, V lost 5 bases, and 6 bases had no gene match. The CDR3 sequence is 14 residues long.

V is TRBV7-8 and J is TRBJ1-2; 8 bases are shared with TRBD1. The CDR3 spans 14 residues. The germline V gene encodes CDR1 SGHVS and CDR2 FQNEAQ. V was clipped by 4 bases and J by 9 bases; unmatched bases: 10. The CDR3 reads CASSSLYGQGSYTF. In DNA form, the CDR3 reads TGTGCCAGCAGCTCGCTATACGGACAGGGCAGCTACACCTTC.

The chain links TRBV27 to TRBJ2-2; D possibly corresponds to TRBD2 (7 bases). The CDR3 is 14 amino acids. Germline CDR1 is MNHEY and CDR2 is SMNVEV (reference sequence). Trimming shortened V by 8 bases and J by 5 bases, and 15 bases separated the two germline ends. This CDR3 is CASGGAARTGELFF. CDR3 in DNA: TGTGCCAGCGGGGGGGCCGCGCGAACCGGGGAGCTGTTTTTT.